This T cell receptor beta chain was sequenced in a study of breast tumors, draining lymph nodes, adjacent tissues. Trimming at V came to 2 bases and at J to 4 bases, leaving 9 bases not matched to a gene. This CDR3 is built from 17 residues. Per germline, CDR1 SGHRS and CDR2 YFSETQ. Concerning this clonotype: Its antigen is currently unknown.

Study results and limitations: The lymph node origin of tumor T cells was framed as consistent with a hypothesis, not demonstrated. Compared with basal-like, luminal-like tumors shared significantly more repertoire with nontumor tissue. Tumor repertoires ranked between lymph nodes and nontumor tissue in diversity, with V and J gene preferences. Most tumor T cells seemingly derive from lymph node, then expand in tumor.

TCRdb fed the multiplex PCR reads into MiXCR, producing one record per CDR3 protein. Seen here are roughly 14,000 distinct CDR3 sequences, more than 40% observed once, and the top ten hold over 25%. V usage is TRBV5-1 and J usage is TRBJ1-2; 12 bases agree with TRBD1. Specimen: tumor-adjacent breast tissue. This TCR derives from a female donor with breast cancer. Some clones in this sample may be carry-over from other donors' samples. The CDR3: CASSFGTGGSIGYGYTF. In DNA, the CDR3 is TGCGCCAGCAGCTTTGGGACAGGGGGCAGCATCGGCTATGGCTACACCTTC.